The clone carrying this T cell receptor (beta chain) occurred a few times. No antigen is known for it. This record belongs to a study of cytomegalovirus exposure and HLA in healthy donors. It was with 60 Vbeta and 13 Jbeta primers that the PCR ran. Clones were read by immunoSEQ multiplex PCR, and TCRdb kept only the in-frame ones, dropping some. Of 60,000 or so clones in the sample, about 89% were seen once. The CDR3 has 18 residues. The J segment lost 0 bases and the V segment lost 1 base, leaving 12 bases of the junction unmatched. Germline V gene lookup returns CDR1 SGHDT and CDR2 YYEEEE. Whole-study findings and limits: Many donors carried some public TCRs, although rarity characterized most TCR sequences. After further analysis at a later stage, around 17,000 TCR beta sequences were associated with HLA alleles at 0.05 false discovery rate. TRBV6-2, TRBV6-3 and other indistinguishable V segments were excluded.

The sequence came from a man aged 25 to 40 in good health and CMV-seropositive. Sample: PBMCs. The J gene is TRBJ1-1, the V gene TRBV5-6; TRBD1 aligns across 7 bases. The CDR3 is CASSLFADRVGMNTEAFF. CDR3 DNA: TGTGCCAGCAGCTTGTTCGCTGACAGGGTGGGTATGAACACTGAAGCTTTCTTT. The variable domain in full, with the rest retrieved from reference TRBV5-6 and TRBJ1-1, is DAGVTQSPTHLIKTRGQQVTLRCSPKSGHDTVSWYQQALGQGPQFIFQYYEEEERQRGNFPDRFSGHQFPNYSSELNVNALLLGDSALYLCASSLFADRVGMNTEAFFGQGTRLTVV.